Listed here is a single T cell receptor (beta chain). Antigen unknown. The sample is drawn from a study of monozygotic twins with inflammatory bowel disease. Regarding the study as a whole: Relative clonotype sharing with others was diminished in IBD patients versus healthy twins, particularly with disease activity. Among T cells, the various subtypes were not distinguishable.

TCRdb re-called the 5' RACE reads and gives one entry per CDR3 protein, without DNA. In all, the sample yields fewer than 550,000 distinct CDR3 sequences. Germline CDR1 and CDR2: MNHEY and SVGEGT. The length of the CDR3 is 13 residues. The TCR originated in a human donor with ulcerative colitis or Crohn's disease, or a healthy co-twin of an affected twin (not recorded which). What was sequenced was blood. V usage is TRBV6-2 or TRBV6-3 and J usage is TRBJ2-1. The CDR3 protein is CASSYSTANEQFF.